This TCR beta chain was documented in a study of CD8+ T cells in alopecia areata. General study results and limits: Normal skin's resident alphabeta T cells are also sequenced in scalp samples.

This clone was observed a handful of times. Its antigen is unidentified. CDR3 length: 17 amino acids. CDR1 is SGHRS, CDR2 YFSETQ, per germline. Germline trimming cut 4 bases from V and 4 bases from J; bases unmatched to any gene: 12. Following extraction, RNA underwent reverse transcription to cDNA, which served as the sequencing template. Libraries were prepared by immunoSEQ multiplex PCR; TCRdb keeps only in-frame clonotypes and omits some of them. The table shows 80,000 to 100,000 clones, with about 40% occurring only once. Sequencing used CD4+ T cells sorted from blood. The TCR originated in a human donor with alopecia areata. The J gene is TRBJ2-5, the V gene TRBV5-1; 11 positions agree with TRBD1. The CDR3 loop reads CASSRGGADRGRETQYF. In nucleotides, the CDR3 is TGCGCCAGCAGCAGGGGAGGTGCGGACAGGGGGCGAGAGACCCAGTACTTC.